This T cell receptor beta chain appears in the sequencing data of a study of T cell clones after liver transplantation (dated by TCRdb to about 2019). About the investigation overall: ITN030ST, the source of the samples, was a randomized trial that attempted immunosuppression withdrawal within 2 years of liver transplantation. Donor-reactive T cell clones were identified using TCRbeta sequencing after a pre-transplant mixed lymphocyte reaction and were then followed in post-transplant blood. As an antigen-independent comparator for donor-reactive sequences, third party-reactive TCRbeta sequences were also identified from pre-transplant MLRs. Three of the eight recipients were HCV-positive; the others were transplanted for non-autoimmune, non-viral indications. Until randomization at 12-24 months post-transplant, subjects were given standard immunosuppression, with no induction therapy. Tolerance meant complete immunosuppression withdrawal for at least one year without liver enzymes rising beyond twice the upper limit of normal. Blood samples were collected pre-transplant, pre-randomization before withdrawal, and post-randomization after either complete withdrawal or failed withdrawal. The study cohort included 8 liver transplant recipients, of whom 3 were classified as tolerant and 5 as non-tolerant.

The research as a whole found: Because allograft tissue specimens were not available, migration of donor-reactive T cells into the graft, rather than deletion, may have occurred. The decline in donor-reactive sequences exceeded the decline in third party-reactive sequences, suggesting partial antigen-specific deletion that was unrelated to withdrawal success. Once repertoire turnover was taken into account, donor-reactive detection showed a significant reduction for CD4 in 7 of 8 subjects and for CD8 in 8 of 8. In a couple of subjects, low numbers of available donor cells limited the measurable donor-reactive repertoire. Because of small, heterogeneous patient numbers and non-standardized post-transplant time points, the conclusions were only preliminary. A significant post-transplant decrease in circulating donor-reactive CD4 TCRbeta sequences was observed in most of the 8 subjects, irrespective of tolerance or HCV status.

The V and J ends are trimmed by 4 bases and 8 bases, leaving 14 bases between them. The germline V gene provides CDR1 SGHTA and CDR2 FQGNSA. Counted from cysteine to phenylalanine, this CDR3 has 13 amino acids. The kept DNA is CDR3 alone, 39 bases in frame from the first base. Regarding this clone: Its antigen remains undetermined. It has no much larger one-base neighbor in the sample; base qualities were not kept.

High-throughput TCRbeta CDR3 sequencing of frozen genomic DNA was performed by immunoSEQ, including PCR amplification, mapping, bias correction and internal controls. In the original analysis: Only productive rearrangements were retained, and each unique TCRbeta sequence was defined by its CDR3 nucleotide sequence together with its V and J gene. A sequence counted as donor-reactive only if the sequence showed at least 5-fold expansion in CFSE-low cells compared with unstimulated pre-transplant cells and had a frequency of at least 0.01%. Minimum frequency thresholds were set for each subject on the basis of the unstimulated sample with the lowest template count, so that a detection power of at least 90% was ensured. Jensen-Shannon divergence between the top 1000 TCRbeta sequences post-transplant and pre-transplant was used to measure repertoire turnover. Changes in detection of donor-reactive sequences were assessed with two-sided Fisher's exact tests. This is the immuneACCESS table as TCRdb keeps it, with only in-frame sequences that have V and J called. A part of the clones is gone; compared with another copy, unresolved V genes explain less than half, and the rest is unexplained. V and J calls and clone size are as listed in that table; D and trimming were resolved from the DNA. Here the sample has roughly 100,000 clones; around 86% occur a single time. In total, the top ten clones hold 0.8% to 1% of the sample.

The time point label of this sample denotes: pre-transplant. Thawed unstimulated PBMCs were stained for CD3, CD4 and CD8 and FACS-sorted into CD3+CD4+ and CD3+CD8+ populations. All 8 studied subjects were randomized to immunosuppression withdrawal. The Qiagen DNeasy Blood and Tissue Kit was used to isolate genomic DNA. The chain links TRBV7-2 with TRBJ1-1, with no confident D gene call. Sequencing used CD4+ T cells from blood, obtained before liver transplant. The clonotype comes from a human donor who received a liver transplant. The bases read TGTGCCAGCAGCTCCGAGGGCGCGGGGGAAGCTTTCTTT. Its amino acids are CASSSEGAGEAFF.